This TCR beta chain stems from a study of CD8+ T cells in alopecia areata. Study-wide results and caveats: Sequencing of scalp tissue also captures the resident alphabeta T cells of normal skin.

Noted treatment: oral pan-JAK inhibitor, 5-10 mg twice daily. This CDR3 contains 13 residues. V was cut by 1 base and J by 7 bases, with 10 bases left in between. Germline lookup yields CDR1 LGHNA and CDR2 YSLEER. The sequencing template was cDNA reverse transcribed from extracted RNA. TCRdb's table, derived via immunoSEQ multiplex PCR, lists solely in-frame clones and lacks some. Here the sample spans around 270,000 clones, over 45% being singletons. About this clone: Antigen specificity is unknown.

The gene calls are TRBV4-3 and TRBJ1-2; maybe TRBD1 (5 bases). The clonotype originates from a human donor with alopecia areata. The input for sequencing was CD4+ T cells sorted from blood, taken at week 24, from a patient treated with tofacitinib. CDR3 coding DNA: TGCGCCAGCAGCCAAGCGGACGGGGGTGGCTACACCTTC. Its translation: CASSQADGGGYTF.